This TCR beta chain was recovered during a study of blood T cell repertoires in COVID-19. Study-wide context: Sample material is recorded as cDNA or gDNA derived from T cells, B-cell-depleted T cells, or PBMCs.

The CDR3 contains 14 residues. In germline, CDR1 is SGHTA, CDR2 FQGNSA. J lost 2 bases, V lost 5 bases, and 2 bases had no gene match. As handled by the study authors: Counts of nucleated cells, estimated from reference gene primer amplification, were obtained. Profiled with immunoSEQ multiplex PCR; TCRdb holds only in-frame clones, not every one. V and J calls plus clone size are reproduced from that table; the DNA served to infer D and trimming. Of roughly 210,000 clones listed, around 86% are singletons. Participants came from under 30 US areas, aged roughly 18 to 95 years. Cohorts were assigned according to the clinical history that participants reported.

The rearrangement joins TRBV7-2 to TRBJ2-7, with 11 nucleotides matching TRBD2. The sequenced sample was PBMCs or T cells enriched from blood (not recorded which). The source of this sequence is a man aged 25-45 years in a cohort exposed to, infected with or recovered from COVID-19 (not recorded which). The CDR3 loop reads CASSVSGRAYEQYF. CDR3 bases: TGTGCCAGCAGCGTTAGCGGGAGGGCCTACGAGCAGTACTTC.